The rows below give T cell receptor beta chains drawn from one sample of a study of T cell changes during pregnancy in multiple sclerosis. Produced via immunoSEQ multiplex PCR; TCRdb's table is partial and in-frame only. This repertoire shows 35,000 to 50,000 clones, around 90% found once; its top ten account for approximately 5%. The sample consisted of peripheral blood, taken in the second trimester of pregnancy. Every receptor here comes from a female donor in good health, enrolled as a control in a pregnancy study. The CDR3 runs from the conserved cysteine through the conserved F or W. The D gene is left open where the match is weak. Only some rows state a clone size, as once, few, many or a class for expanded clones.

NA TRBJ2-2 NA TRBV5-1 TGCGCCAGCACTTGGCGGGCGAACACCGGGGAGCTGTTTTTT CASTWRANTGELFF
NA TRBJ1-1 TRBD1 TRBV5-1 TGCGCCAGCAGCCCTCTAGCAGGGGGCGGGAACACTGAAGCTTTCTTT CASSPLAGGGNTEAFF
once TRBJ1-1 TRBD1 TRBV19 TGTGCCAGTAGTTCGGGACAGGTAAGGAACACTGAAGCTTTCTTT CASSSGQVRNTEAFF
NA TRBJ2-1 NA TRBV7-7 TGTGCCAGCAGCTTAAATGACGGGAGTGCCTACAATGAGCAGTTCTTC CASSLNDGSAYNEQFF
NA TRBJ1-1 TRBD1 TRBV10-3 TGTGCCATCAAAAATCAAGACAGGGGCCAAAACACTGAAGCTTTCTTT CAIKNQDRGQNTEAFF
NA TRBJ1-1 NA TRBV10-1 TGCGCCAGCAGTGAGGCAGGCACTGAAGCTTTCTTT CASSEAGTEAFF
NA TRBJ2-3 TRBD1 TRBV5-4 TGTGCCAGCAGCATGGGACAGACCCGAAGCACAGATACGCAGTATTTT CASSMGQTRSTDTQYF
NA TRBJ2-3 NA TRBV30 TGTGCCTGGAGCGCACCCGGACAGATTAGCACAGATACGCAGTATTTT CAWSAPGQISTDTQYF
NA TRBJ1-1 NA TRBV10-1 TGCGCCAGCAGGCTGGGCCCCAACACTGAAGCTTTCTTT CASRLGPNTEAFF
NA TRBJ2-5 NA TRBV9 TGTGCCAGCAGCGGCCTGAGGCGGGAGACCCAGTACTTC CASSGLRRETQYF
NA TRBJ1-2 NA TRBV19 TGTGCCAGCCAGGTTAACTATGGCTACACCTTC CASQVNYGYTF
NA TRBJ1-2 TRBD1 TRBV19 TGTGCCACTTACCCTCGAACGGAGGGGGCACATGGCTACACCTTC CATYPRTEGAHGYTF
few TRBJ2-2 NA TRBV9 TGTGCCAGCAGCGTAGGTCGACCGGGGTCTGGCAACACCGGGGAGCTGTTTTTT CASSVGRPGSGNTGELFF
NA TRBJ2-7 TRBD2 TRBV9 TGTGCCAGCAGCGTTAGCGGGGCATTCTCCTACGAGCAGTACTTC CASSVSGAFSYEQYF
NA TRBJ1-2 NA TRBV21-1 TGTGCCACTATAAGACAGGTCCTGGGCTACACCTTC CATIRQVLGYTF